The 32 T cell receptor beta chains reported below all come from one sample, sequenced in a study of control samples from healthy donors and cancer patients (dated by TCRdb to about 2020). The library relied on the immunoSEQ multiplex PCR assay. TCRdb retrieved this table from immuneACCESS and kept in-frame rearrangements only. Not all clones are present; in checked studies, unresolved V genes account for under half, and no reason is known for the remainder. The sample includes about 80,000 clones, with 85% to 90% observed a single time. The top ten clonotypes cover 7.6% of the sample. The sample taken for sequencing was blood. These TCRs come from an older woman in good health.

This clone occurred once. V is TRBV7-2 and J is TRBJ2-7; 9 bases agree with TRBD2. The germline gives CDR1 SGHTA, CDR2 FQGNSA. This CDR3 is built from 16 residues. The trim removed 7 bases at V and 1 base at J, leaving 11 bases unmatched. The CDR3 is CASNPPGLANSYEQYF. CDR3 nucleotide sequence: TGTGCCAGCAACCCCCCAGGACTAGCGAATTCCTACGAGCAGTACTTC.

The chain joins TRBV16 to TRBJ1-1; no definite D call. The germline V and J ends were trimmed by 4 bases and 0 bases, with 21 bases remaining between them. This CDR3 region has 18 residues. CDR1 is KGHSY, CDR2 FQNENV, per germline. CDR3 residues: CASSPLSGMRSVNTEAFF. CDR3 nucleotide sequence: TGTGCCAGCAGCCCCCTTAGCGGGATGAGGAGTGTGAACACTGAAGCTTTCTTT.

The rearrangement joins TRBV27 to TRBJ1-3, with no clear D. In germline, CDR1 is MNHEY, CDR2 SMNVEV (reference sequence). The germline V and J ends were trimmed by 3 bases and 0 bases, with 15 bases remaining between them. The CDR3 loop spans 17 amino acids. DNA of the CDR3: TGTGCCAGCAGTTTTCGTATCGACATATACTCTGGAAACACCATATATTTT. This gives the protein CASSFRIDIYSGNTIYF.

This rearrangement joins TRBV2 to TRBJ2-1; 10 positions agree with TRBD1. The germline gives CDR1 SNHLY, CDR2 FYNNEI. Trimming cost V 0 bases and J 8 bases; bases outside gene matches: 7. The CDR3 has 16 residues. CDR3 loop: CASSEALTGGLYEQFF. CDR3 sequence (DNA): TGTGCCAGCAGTGAAGCGCTGACAGGGGGCCTCTATGAGCAGTTCTTC.

Only one count was recorded for this clone. V and J are TRBV7-9 and TRBJ2-5; TRBD2 might be the D (6 bases). The V gene's germline CDR1 is SEHNR and CDR2 FQNEAQ (reference sequence). CDR3 length: 15 residues. Trimming removed 5 bases from V and 5 bases from J, with 18 bases in between. CDR3 sequence: CASSENLVAGETQYF. CDR3 DNA: TGTGCCAGCAGCGAGAACCTAGTGGCGGGGGAGACCCAGTACTTC.

This clone has more than one count but fewer than ten. The chain links TRBV7-9 to TRBJ2-7; 10 bases match TRBD1. Unmatched junction bases numbered 3, after V lost 4 bases and J lost 3 bases. This CDR3 comprises 14 residues. The germline V gene encodes CDR1 SEHNR and CDR2 FQNEAQ (reference sequence). Here the CDR3 reads CASSYRDRGYEQYF. The CDR3, as DNA: TGTGCCAGCAGCTACCGGGACAGGGGCTACGAGCAGTACTTC.

The rearrangement uses TRBV30 and TRBJ1-1; 7 bases match TRBD1. The length of the CDR3 is 14 residues. Unmatched junction bases numbered 10, after V lost 2 bases and J lost 7 bases. CDR1 is GTSNPN, CDR2 SVGIG, per germline (reference sequence). CDR3 amino acids: CAWSMAGGSREAFF. CDR3 DNA: TGTGCCTGGAGTATGGCAGGGGGGTCTCGTGAAGCTTTCTTT.

The chain recombines TRBV15 with TRBJ1-1; D is perhaps TRBD1 (5 bases). CDR3 size: 15 residues. Germline-derived CDR1 and CDR2 are LNHNV and YYDKDF (reference sequence). V was shortened by 4 bases and J by 5 bases, with 17 bases between the two germline ends. The CDR3 DNA reads as TGTGCCACCAGCAACGTTATAGGGGATCTGACTGAAGCTTTCTTT. Its translation: CATSNVIGDLTEAFF.

V is TRBV5-5 and J is TRBJ2-5; no clear D. In germline, CDR1 is SGHKS, CDR2 YYEKEE (reference sequence). The CDR3 spans 11 residues. Trimming left V 2 bases short and J 4 bases short, with 3 bases between. The CDR3 reads CASSFRETQYF. CDR3 sequence (DNA): TGTGCCAGCAGCTTCCGAGAGACCCAGTACTTC.

This sequence joins TRBV7-9 and TRBJ2-3; no firm D call. This CDR3 contains 15 residues. CDR1 and CDR2 (germline): SEHNR, FQNEAQ (reference sequence). V lost 3 bases and J lost 4, with 14 bases in between. CDR3 bases: TGTGCCAGCAGCTTGGGTGCCTACGAGTCAGATACGCAGTATTTT. Protein: CASSLGAYESDTQYF.

V gene TRBV28 combines with J gene TRBJ1-2; TRBD1 aligns across 7 bases. The germline gives CDR1 MDHEN, CDR2 SYDVKM. The V and J ends lost 5 bases and 4 bases, in that order; junction bases with no gene match: 4. The CDR3 length is 13 residues. CDR3 sequence reads: CASSPTGIYGYTF. CDR3 DNA sequence: TGTGCCAGCAGTCCGACAGGGATCTATGGCTACACCTTC.

This clone was detected once. V usage is TRBV7-9 and J usage is TRBJ1-2, with D perhaps TRBD1 (6 bases). CDR1 and CDR2 (germline): SEHNR, FQNEAQ (reference sequence). The ends were cut back, 2 bases at V and 0 bases at J, with 10 bases in the middle. The CDR3 is made up of 15 amino acids. CDR3 amino acids: CASSLRDTTNYGYTF. CDR3 nucleotides: TGTGCCAGCAGCTTACGGGACACCACTAACTATGGCTACACCTTC.

The rearrangement links TRBV19 to TRBJ2-7; 7 positions agree with TRBD2. J lost 3 bases, V lost 5 bases, and 7 bases had no gene match. Per the germline V gene, CDR1 is LNHDA and CDR2 is SQIVND (reference sequence). The length of the CDR3 is 14 residues. The CDR3 here is CASSLTSPNYEQYF. CDR3 bases: TGTGCCAGTAGTCTGACTAGCCCCAACTACGAGCAGTACTTC.

V and J are TRBV6-1 and TRBJ2-1, with D uncertain. Germline CDR1 is MNHNS and CDR2 is SASEGT. V dropped 1 base and J dropped 4 bases, with 8 bases sitting between them. This CDR3 spans 14 amino acids. The CDR3 here is CASSEGKSYNEQFF. The CDR3 nucleotides read TGTGCCAGCAGTGAAGGGAAATCGTACAATGAGCAGTTCTTC.

A word on this clone: One end of the junction varies from germline; a read error may be responsible. The chain uses TRBV18 and TRBJ1-2; weak D call: TRBD1 (6 bases). From germline, CDR1 is KGHSH and CDR2 LQKENI. The CDR3 has 15 residues. CDR3 loop: CASSPLPGQPYGHTF. The CDR3 DNA reads as TGTGCCAGCTCACCACTCCCCGGACAGCCCTATGGCCACACCTTC.

This sequence joins TRBV7-8 and TRBJ2-1, with D possibly matching TRBD2 (6 bases). Trimming shortened V by 7 bases and J by 3 bases, and 13 bases separated the two germline ends. The CDR3 has 14 residues. Germline CDR1 and CDR2: SGHVS and FQNEAQ. The CDR3 sequence is CASTQTRGYNEQFF. CDR3 nucleotides: TGTGCCAGCACCCAGACTAGAGGCTACAATGAGCAGTTCTTC. The variable domain in full, completed from reference TRBV7-8 and TRBJ2-1, reads GAGVSQSPRYKVAKRGQDVALRCDPISGHVSLFWYQQALGQGPEFLTYFQNEAQLDKSGLPSDRFFAERPEGSVSTLKIQRTQQEDSAVYLCASTQTRGYNEQFFGPGTRLTVL.

This sequence joins TRBV3-1 (or the pseudogene TRBV3-2) and TRBJ1-2, with a tentative D call TRBD1 (6 bases). CDR1 and CDR2 from the germline V gene are LGHDT and YNNKEL (reference sequence). Between the trimmed V and J ends, which lost 6 bases and 8 bases, there was a span of 19 bases. The CDR3 runs 14 residues. CDR3 nucleotides: TGTGCCAGCAGGAAAGAAGGGGGGGCAGGAGGCTACACCTTC. Its protein product is CASRKEGGAGGYTF.

The CDR3, as DNA: TGTGCCAGCAGCTTAGCGTCGGGGAGCTCTGGAAACACCATATATTTT. This sequence encodes CASSLASGSSGNTIYF. The V and J genes are TRBV7-9 and TRBJ1-3; D gene unclear. Trimming shortened V by 0 bases and J by 0 bases, and 9 bases separated the two germline ends. The CDR3 has 16 residues. Germline loops: CDR1 SEHNR, CDR2 FQNEAQ (reference sequence).

The chain combines TRBV27 with TRBJ1-1, with D perhaps TRBD1 (5 bases). The V gene's germline CDR1 is MNHEY and CDR2 SMNVEV (reference sequence). The CDR3 has 13 residues. V lost 5 bases and J lost 6, with 13 bases in between. CDR3 sequence reads: CASSPLGAAEAFF. DNA for the CDR3: TGTGCCAGCAGTCCTCTAGGGGCGGCTGAAGCTTTCTTT.

This sequence joins TRBV24-1 and TRBJ2-3; TRBD2 aligns across 12 bases. This CDR3 region has 16 residues. Trimming took 6 bases from V and 4 from J; bases not matched to a gene: 7. Germline CDR1 is KGHDR and CDR2 is SFDVKD. The CDR3 sequence is CATSQPSGGAPDTQYF. The CDR3 bases are TGTGCCACCAGTCAACCTAGCGGGGGGGCCCCAGATACGCAGTATTTT.

V usage is TRBV29-1 and J usage is TRBJ1-2; 11 nucleotides match TRBD1. Germline-derived CDR1 and CDR2 are SQVTM and ANQGSEA. V was pared by 3 bases and J by 8 bases, with 5 bases of the junction left unmatched. The CDR3 totals 13 residues. CDR3: CSVESGQGAGYTF. The CDR3 region has the DNA TGCAGCGTTGAGTCCGGACAGGGGGCGGGCTACACCTTC.

The V and J genes are TRBV29-1 and TRBJ1-2; maybe TRBD1 (6 bases). Trimming stripped 3 bases from V and 6 bases from J, with 14 bases between. CDR3 length: 13 residues. The germline V gene encodes CDR1 SQVTM and CDR2 ANQGSEA. The CDR3 here is CSVDGTNRDGYTF. The CDR3 region has the DNA TGCAGCGTTGATGGGACAAATCGTGATGGCTACACCTTC. Together with reference TRBV29-1 and TRBJ1-2, the CDR3 gives the full variable domain: SAVISQKPSRDICQRGTSLTIQCQVDSQVTMMFWYRQQPGQSLTLIATANQGSEATYESGFVIDKFPISRPNLTFSTLTVSNMSPEDSSIYLCSVDGTNRDGYTFGSGTRLTVV.

This rearrangement joins TRBV2 to TRBJ2-1, with D unresolved. This CDR3 is built from 10 residues. V lost 4 bases to trimming and J lost 11 bases, with 6 bases between them. Germline assignment: CDR1 SNHLY and CDR2 FYNNEI. CDR3: CASSVEKQFF. The CDR3 DNA reads as TGTGCCAGCAGTGTCGAAAAGCAGTTCTTC. Based on the CDR3 plus reference TRBV2 and TRBJ2-1, the full variable domain is EPEVTQTPSHQVTQMGQEVILRCVPISNHLYFYWYRQILGQKVEFLVSFYNNEISEKSEIFDDQFSVERPDGSNFTLKIRSTKLEDSAMYFCASSVEKQFFGPGTRLTVL.

V usage is TRBV6-1 and J usage is TRBJ2-5; TRBD1 matches 7 bases. The CDR3 runs to 14 residues. Germline assignment: CDR1 MNHNS and CDR2 SASEGT. J lost 2 bases, V lost 3 bases, and 3 bases had no gene match. CDR3 region: CASSDGTAQETQYF. In nucleotides, the CDR3 is TGTGCCAGCAGTGATGGGACAGCTCAAGAGACCCAGTACTTC.

This clone showed up just once. CDR3 sequence reads: CSAPGGQPQHF. Written as DNA, the CDR3 is TGCAGCGCTCCGGGGGGTCAGCCCCAGCATTTT. The chain joins TRBV20-1 to TRBJ1-5; TRBD1 might be the D (5 bases). The CDR3 is 11 residues long. Germline V gene sequence: CDR1 DFQATT, CDR2 SNEGSKA (reference sequence).

The gene calls are TRBV7-9 and TRBJ2-7; no firm D call. Germline V gene lookup returns CDR1 SEHNR and CDR2 FQNEAQ (reference sequence). The V and J ends lost 1 base and 8 bases respectively, with 15 bases between them. The CDR3 runs to 14 residues. This chain's CDR3 is CASSLGDTTDKQYF. DNA for the CDR3: TGTGCCAGCAGCTTAGGGGATACCACTGACAAGCAGTACTTC.

CDR3 amino acids: CASSLGQETDTQYF. Written as DNA, the CDR3 is TGCGCCAGCAGCCTCGGACAGGAGACAGATACGCAGTATTTT. The rearrangement uses TRBV5-1 and TRBJ2-3; TRBD1 matches at 7 bases. CDR1 SGHRS and CDR2 YFSETQ come from the germline V gene. V dropped 4 bases and J dropped 3; count of bases not matched to a gene: 5. The CDR3 is made up of 14 amino acids. Full variable domain (outside the CDR3, taken from reference TRBV5-1 and TRBJ2-3): KAGVTQTPRYLIKTRGQQVTLSCSPISGHRSVSWYQQTPGQGLQFLFEYFSETQRNKGNFPGRFSGRQFSNSRSEMNVSTLELGDSALYLCASSLGQETDTQYFGPGTRLTVL.

V is TRBV29-1 and J is TRBJ1-5; 9 bases are shared with TRBD1. V lost 6 bases and J lost 0; bases outside the gene matches: 0. The CDR3 covers 13 residues. CDR1 and CDR2 from the germline V gene are SQVTM and ANQGSEA. CDR3 sequence: CSVGQGSNQPQHF. The CDR3 bases are TGCAGCGTGGGACAGGGTAGCAATCAGCCCCAGCATTTT.

The chain has TRBV19 and TRBJ2-1; 7 positions agree with TRBD2. Germline assignment: CDR1 LNHDA and CDR2 SQIVND (reference sequence). The CDR3 has 17 residues. Unmatched junction bases numbered 12, after V lost 7 bases and J lost 0 bases. CDR3 in DNA: TGTGCCAGTACCCTGGGGGGGAGGGCCTTCTCCTACAATGAGCAGTTCTTC. Its protein is CASTLGGRAFSYNEQFF.

J is TRBJ2-7 and V is TRBV9; 8 bases agree with TRBD2. V lost 4 bases to trimming and J lost 7 bases; unmatched junction nucleotides: 16. The CDR3 runs 16 residues. CDR1 SGDLS and CDR2 YYNGEE come from the germline V gene. The CDR3 reads CASSSRRGALSGEQYF. The CDR3, as DNA: TGTGCCAGCAGCTCCAGGCGGGGGGCGCTTTCGGGAGAGCAGTACTTC.

V is TRBV2 and J is TRBJ2-5; D not resolved. This CDR3 contains 13 residues. Trimming took off 4 bases at V and 4 bases at J, with 10 bases between the two ends. Germline CDR1 SNHLY, CDR2 FYNNEI. The CDR3 DNA reads as TGTGCCAGCAGTGGATACGGTTCAGAGACCCAGTACTTC. Protein product: CASSGYGSETQYF.

This clone was found a few times. This chain links TRBV5-5 with TRBJ2-3, with 7 bases that match TRBD2. Germline V CDR1 and CDR2: SGHKS, YYEKEE (reference sequence). This CDR3 contains 15 residues. V was clipped by 2 bases and J by 4 bases; unmatched bases: 7. CDR3 DNA sequence: TGTGCCAGCAGCTTCGGGGGGTCTTTTTCAGATACGCAGTATTTT. It encodes CASSFGGSFSDTQYF. Supplemented by reference TRBV5-5 and TRBJ2-3, the full variable domain reads DAGVTQSPTHLIKTRGQQVTLRCSPISGHKSVSWYQQVLGQGPQFIFQYYEKEERGRGNFPDRFSARQFPNYSSELNVNALLLGDSALYLCASSFGGSFSDTQYFGPGTRLTVL.